This T cell receptor (beta chain) was obtained from a study of cytomegalovirus exposure and HLA in healthy donors. Study results and limitations: Researchers had no immune exposure information except CMV serostatus available.

Samples came from healthy bone marrow donors. This CDR3 contains 15 residues. As to this clone: Its matching antigen is unknown.

PCR was performed using 60 Vbeta and 13 Jbeta primers. Using immunoSEQ multiplex PCR, the repertoire was profiled, and TCRdb retains in-frame clones only, with some absent. The sample lists roughly 63,000 clones; about 65% were seen once. J is TRBJ2-5 and V is TRBV1; the table assigns TRBD2, which was not confirmed against the DNA. TRBV1 is termed a pseudogene. The TCR originated in a man in his forties or fifties in good health and CMV-seropositive. The sequenced sample consisted of PBMCs. The CDR3 region has the DNA TGCACCAGCAGCCAAGAACAAGCGGGAGTTGAGACCCAGTACTTC. It specifies CTSSQEQAGVETQYF.